One and the same sample provided the 31 T cell receptor beta chains below, sequenced in a study of blood T cell repertoires in COVID-19. Measured with immunoSEQ multiplex PCR; TCRdb has only the in-frame clones, and not every one. Of just over 350,000 clones in the sample, around nine tenths were seen once. Sequenced material: peripheral blood. These receptors all stem from a woman aged 55-69 years with COVID-19, enrolled during active disease.

For this clone: Other DNA sequences in this sample translate to the same CDR3. The chain employs TRBV9 and TRBJ1-1, with D perhaps TRBD1 (5 bases). The V and J ends lost 0 bases and 4 bases respectively, with 7 bases between them. This CDR3 is built from 13 residues. CDR1 and CDR2 (germline): SGDLS, YYNGEE. This CDR3 is CASSVAQGTEAFF. The CDR3 region has the DNA TGTGCCAGCAGCGTAGCCCAGGGCACTGAAGCTTTCTTT.

The V and J genes are TRBV5-8 and TRBJ1-2, with a possible D match to TRBD1 (5 bases). With 0 bases removed from V and 3 bases from J, the gap between germline ends came to 15 bases. Germline CDR1 is SGHTS and CDR2 is YDEGEE. The CDR3 totals 16 residues. The CDR3 is CASSLGGTGGDYGYTF. The CDR3 DNA sequence: TGTGCCAGCAGCTTGGGTGGGACCGGGGGAGACTATGGCTACACCTTC.

This rearrangement joins TRBV27 to TRBJ1-5, with 7 bases fitting TRBD1. Germline CDR1 is MNHEY and CDR2 is SMNVEV (reference sequence). This CDR3 spans 15 amino acids. With 7 bases clipped from V and 3 bases from J, the junction kept 9 bases outside the gene matches. CDR3 DNA: TGTGCCAGCAACCCCCGGGGACAGCTCAATCAGCCCCAGCATTTT. It encodes CASNPRGQLNQPQHF.

The V call is TRBV7-3, the J call TRBJ2-1, with TRBD1 identical over 8 bases. CDR3 length: 15 amino acids. Losses at the gene ends were 5 bases for V and 2 bases for J; bases not matched to a gene: 5. Germline loops: CDR1 SGHTA, CDR2 FQGTGA. CDR3: CASSLGQVTYNEQFF. The CDR3, as DNA: TGTGCCAGCAGCCTGGGACAGGTAACCTACAATGAGCAGTTCTTC.

The rearrangement uses TRBV19 and TRBJ2-7; 8 bases align to TRBD2. Germline CDR1 LNHDA, CDR2 SQIVND (reference sequence). This CDR3 spans 14 amino acids. The V and J ends lost 5 bases and 0 bases, in that order; junction bases with no gene match: 3. The CDR3 DNA is TGTGCCAGTAGTCGCGCGGGGGGCTCCTACGAGCAGTACTTC. Translation gives CASSRAGGSYEQYF.

J is TRBJ1-2 and V is TRBV20-1, with D perhaps TRBD1 (5 bases). The germline CDR1 and CDR2 sequences are DFQATT and SNEGSKA (reference sequence). The CDR3 length is 11 residues. V was trimmed by 1 base and J by 14 bases, leaving 14 bases between them. The CDR3 loop is CSARGRGMYTF. CDR3 nucleotides: TGCAGTGCTAGAGGGCGGGGGATGTATACCTTC.

The J gene is TRBJ2-1, the V gene TRBV29-1; D is undetermined. The germline gives CDR1 SQVTM, CDR2 ANQGSEA. V was shortened by 5 bases and J by 4 bases, with 15 bases between the two germline ends. The CDR3 extends over 14 amino acids. Written as DNA, the CDR3 is TGCAGCGTTTCCAGGATTTCGGAATACAATGAGCAGTTCTTC. This gives the protein CSVSRISEYNEQFF.

This clone was recorded a few times. J is TRBJ2-7 and V is TRBV2, with D possibly TRBD1 on 7 matching bases. Germline V gene sequence: CDR1 SNHLY, CDR2 FYNNEI. The CDR3 is made up of 13 amino acids. Trimming shortened V by 7 bases and J by 3 bases, and 13 bases separated the two germline ends. Here the CDR3 reads CASTGGRSYEQYF. The CDR3 DNA reads TGTGCCAGCACAGGGGGGCGAAGCTACGAGCAGTACTTC.

This clone was counted only a few times. The chain employs TRBV18 and TRBJ1-6; no reliable D call. V lost 2 bases to trimming and J lost 3 bases, with 11 bases between them. The CDR3 is 16 residues long. Germline V gives CDR1 KGHSH, CDR2 LQKENI. The CDR3 protein is CASSPLEAYYNSPLHF. The CDR3 coding sequence is TGTGCCAGCTCACCATTGGAGGCGTACTATAATTCACCCCTCCACTTT.

The chain recombines TRBV5-1 with TRBJ1-1; possible D gene TRBD1, 5 bases. The length of the CDR3 is 14 residues. Germline assignment: CDR1 SGHRS and CDR2 YFSETQ. Trimming removed 3 bases from V and 5 bases from J, with 14 bases in between. Written as DNA, the CDR3 is TGCGCCAGCAGCTCCCCTGGGGGGAGGACTGAAGCTTTCTTT. Protein sequence: CASSSPGGRTEAFF.

CDR3 sequence (DNA): TGCGCCAGCAGCCAAGGGGGCGAAGGGTGGGAGCAGTTCTTC. This sequence encodes CASSQGGEGWEQFF. The chain is built from TRBV5-1 and TRBJ2-1; TRBD1 agrees at 7 bases. V lost 4 bases to trimming and J lost 10 bases; unmatched junction nucleotides: 11. Germline assignment: CDR1 SGHRS and CDR2 YFSETQ. The CDR3 is made up of 14 amino acids. The full variable domain, with the rest looked up from reference TRBV5-1 and TRBJ2-1, is KAGVTQTPRYLIKTRGQQVTLSCSPISGHRSVSWYQQTPGQGLQFLFEYFSETQRNKGNFPGRFSGRQFSNSRSEMNVSTLELGDSALYLCASSQGGEGWEQFFGPGTRLTVL.

This clone was seen more than once but under ten times. The chain uses TRBV7-8 and TRBJ1-2; 7 bases align to TRBD1. In germline, CDR1 is SGHVS, CDR2 FQNEAQ. V gave up 1 base and J gave up 7 bases; unmatched junction bases: 6. The length of the CDR3 is 14 residues. CDR3 bases: TGTGCCAGCAGCTTAGAACAGGGGCGGAGTGGCTACACCTTC. It yields the protein CASSLEQGRSGYTF.

The rearrangement links TRBV25-1 to TRBJ2-3; 8 bases align to TRBD1. The CDR3 spans 11 residues. J lost 7 bases, V lost 8 bases, and 2 bases had no gene match. Germline CDR1 MGHDK, CDR2 SYGVNS. The CDR3 DNA follows: TGTGCCAGCGACAGGGGCCATACGCAGTATTTT. It encodes CASDRGHTQYF.

The rearrangement uses TRBV28 and TRBJ2-1, with a possible D match to TRBD1 (5 bases). Trimming removed 5 bases from V and 9 bases from J, with 20 bases in between. This CDR3 spans 15 amino acids. CDR1 MDHEN and CDR2 SYDVKM come from the germline V gene. Written as DNA, the CDR3 is TGTGCCAGCAGTGAGACAGATCCCAGCAAGCGTGAGCAGTTCTTC. This encodes CASSETDPSKREQFF.

The chain joins TRBV29-1 to TRBJ1-1; the D is unclear. Germline V gene lookup returns CDR1 SQVTM and CDR2 ANQGSEA. The ends were cut back, 6 bases at V and 5 bases at J, with 16 bases in the middle. The CDR3 is 13 residues long. In DNA form, the CDR3 reads TGCAGCGTATTGGCCGCCCAGCGGACTGAAGCTTTCTTT. The encoded protein is CSVLAAQRTEAFF.

The chain uses TRBV5-1 and TRBJ1-1, with TRBD1 matching 9 bases. Germline V lookup: CDR1 SGHRS, CDR2 YFSETQ. The CDR3 totals 16 residues. J was trimmed by 2 bases and V by 2 bases; bases with no gene match: 7. In DNA form, the CDR3 reads TGCGCCAGCAGCTTACGACCGGGACAGGGTAACACTGAAGCTTTCTTT. Translated: CASSLRPGQGNTEAFF.

This chain joins TRBV9 and TRBJ1-2, with 8 bases fitting TRBD1. This CDR3 has 15 residues. Germline lookup yields CDR1 SGDLS and CDR2 YYNGEE. Losses at the gene ends were 5 bases for V and 5 bases for J; bases not matched to a gene: 11. The CDR3 DNA reads as TGTGCCAGCAGAGCCGGGACAGGTTCTCGATATGGCTACACCTTC. Amino acids: CASRAGTGSRYGYTF.

This chain uses TRBV5-1 with TRBJ2-3; TRBD2 matches 9 bases. The CDR3 is 17 residues long. V shed 0 bases and J 1 base; nucleotides not matched to a gene: 6. Germline V CDR1 and CDR2: SGHRS, YFSETQ. In nucleotides, the CDR3 is TGCGCCAGCAGCTTGGCAGCTAGCGGGACCCGCACAGATACGCAGTATTTT. This sequence encodes CASSLAASGTRTDTQYF.

The chain employs TRBV3-1 (or the pseudogene TRBV3-2) and TRBJ1-1; 10 bases match TRBD1. The V gene end was trimmed by 3 bases and the J gene end by 4 bases; junction bases not matched to a gene: 8. Germline V gene lookup returns CDR1 LGHDT and CDR2 YNNKEL (reference sequence). There are 16 residues in the CDR3. The chain's CDR3 is CASSHWGGQGITEAFF. DNA for the CDR3: TGTGCCAGCAGCCATTGGGGGGGACAGGGGATCACTGAAGCTTTCTTT.

V usage is TRBV10-3 and J usage is TRBJ2-7; TRBD1 matches at 10 bases. V was clipped by 2 bases and J by 2 bases; unmatched bases: 6. This CDR3 spans 16 amino acids. Germline V gene data show CDR1 as ENHRY and CDR2 as SYGVKD. The chain's CDR3 is CAISEGTGVPPYEQYF. The CDR3 DNA is TGTGCCATCAGTGAGGGGACAGGGGTCCCTCCCTACGAGCAGTACTTC.

The chain employs TRBV12-5 and TRBJ2-1, with 8 bases identical to TRBD2. J lost 4 bases, V lost 6 bases, and 8 bases had no gene match. The CDR3 has 15 amino acids. The germline CDR1 and CDR2 sequences are LGHNT and FRNRAP. CDR3 in amino acids: CASGTGERGYNEQFF. The CDR3 DNA reads TGTGCTAGTGGAACCGGGGAGCGGGGGTACAATGAGCAGTTCTTC.

The chain employs TRBV27 and TRBJ1-1; no clear D gene. Per the germline V gene, CDR1 is MNHEY and CDR2 is SMNVEV (reference sequence). V was cut by 7 bases and J by 0 bases, with 18 bases left in between. This CDR3 has 16 amino acids. The CDR3, as DNA: TGTGCCAGCACATCTTACCCAACGGGGATGAACACTGAAGCTTTCTTT. Residues: CASTSYPTGMNTEAFF.

This sequence joins TRBV9 and TRBJ1-2, with 7 nucleotides matching TRBD1. This CDR3 contains 13 residues. Germline trimming cut 2 bases from V and 8 bases from J; bases unmatched to any gene: 6. Germline CDR1 and CDR2: SGDLS and YYNGEE. The CDR3 bases are TGTGCCAGCAGCGTCACAGGGGCGCGAGGCTACACCTTC. Protein sequence: CASSVTGARGYTF.

V usage is TRBV3-1 (or the pseudogene TRBV3-2) and J usage is TRBJ2-3; tentative D call: TRBD2 (6 bases). Germline assignment: CDR1 LGHDT and CDR2 YNNKEL (reference sequence). The CDR3 runs to 13 residues. V dropped 1 base and J dropped 10 bases, with 12 bases sitting between them. As DNA, the CDR3 is TGTGCCAGCAGCCAAGCAGCTGGGGAGGCGCAGTATTTT. Its translation: CASSQAAGEAQYF.

This sequence joins TRBV4-1 and TRBJ2-7; TRBD1 matches at 8 bases. CDR3 size: 15 residues. The V gene's germline CDR1 is MGHRA and CDR2 YSYEKL. J gave up 2 bases and V 1 base, and 4 bases lay outside the gene matches. CDR3 bases: TGCGCCAGCAGCCAAGGGGACAGGATAACCTACGAGCAGTACTTC. It yields the protein CASSQGDRITYEQYF.

This chain connects TRBV4-3 to TRBJ2-2, with 8 bases matching TRBD2. The V gene end was trimmed by 0 bases and the J gene end by 7 bases; junction bases not matched to a gene: 7. The CDR3 loop spans 16 amino acids. Germline V gene sequence: CDR1 LGHNA, CDR2 YSLEER. The CDR3 sequence: CASSQDLTAGGGELFF. Here the CDR3 DNA reads TGCGCCAGCAGCCAAGATCTGACCGCGGGGGGCGGGGAGCTGTTTTTT.

The chain links TRBV5-4 to TRBJ1-3, with D uncertain. Germline V gene data show CDR1 as SGHNT and CDR2 as YYREEE (reference sequence). V lost 0 bases, J lost 4 bases, and 14 bases lay in between. This CDR3 comprises 16 residues. CDR3 region: CASSLAVTGGGNTIYF. In DNA form, the CDR3 reads TGTGCCAGCAGCTTGGCCGTGACGGGTGGAGGAAACACCATATATTTT.

The V call is TRBV2, the J call TRBJ2-2, with D possibly matching TRBD2 (7 bases). The CDR3 loop spans 18 amino acids. V was trimmed by 6 bases and J by 1 base, leaving 21 bases between them. Germline values: CDR1 SNHLY, CDR2 FYNNEI. DNA for the CDR3: TGTGCCAGCAGGAATACAAAGGGGGGGCAGAGGAACACCGGGGAGCTGTTTTTT. Encoded protein: CASRNTKGGQRNTGELFF.

The V and J genes are TRBV24-1 and TRBJ2-1; D gene unclear. The germline V gene encodes CDR1 KGHDR and CDR2 SFDVKD. CDR3 size: 13 residues. Trimming took off 1 base at V and 4 bases at J, with 4 bases between the two ends. CDR3: CATSDFQYNEQFF. The CDR3 bases are TGTGCCACCAGTGATTTCCAGTACAATGAGCAGTTCTTC.

The genes are TRBV7-2 and TRBJ2-2; no firm D call. V gave up 3 bases and J gave up 5 bases, with 10 bases separating them. The CDR3 runs to 14 residues. Germline-derived CDR1 and CDR2 are SGHTA and FQGNSA. CDR3 residues: CASSFLSRTGELFF. CDR3 DNA: TGTGCCAGCAGCTTTCTAAGCAGGACCGGGGAGCTGTTTTTT.

V usage is TRBV5-6 and J usage is TRBJ1-2; 9 nucleotides match TRBD1. The V gene's germline CDR1 is SGHDT and CDR2 YYEEEE. CDR3 length equals 15 residues. Unmatched junction bases numbered 7, after V lost 4 bases and J lost 3 bases. CDR3 nucleotide sequence: TGTGCCAGCAGCGGGGGACAGGGCGGGGACTATGGCTACACCTTC. As protein: CASSGGQGGDYGYTF.